This T cell receptor beta chain came from a study of T-cell reconstitution after alpha-beta-depleted transplantation in children. Germline CDR1 and CDR2: SEHNR and FQNEAQ (reference sequence). Trimming left V 1 base short and J 5 bases short, with 5 bases between. CDR3 length equals 12 residues. Unique molecular identifiers were used to barcode this TCRbeta library. TCRdb re-analysed the PCR reads in MiXCR, keeping a single row per CDR3 protein. Here the sample spans 120,000 to 150,000 distinct CDR3 sequences, 8.5% to 10% being singletons. Study conclusions and caveats: The main origin of T-cell counts and diversity one year after transplant was newly produced T cells. Reportedly, only several hundred clones from non-depleted graft cells drove alpha-beta T-cell counts at about two months. Surviving recipient T cells and intrathymic progenitors accounted for some patients' high TCRbeta diversity at day 60.

At least ten counts were recorded for this clonotype. What it binds is not known. This TCR was sampled from a female patient aged 2-9 years who had a stem cell transplant for congenital amegakaryocytic thrombocytopenia, so the T cells may come from the graft donor. V usage is TRBV7-9 and J usage is TRBJ1-2; no reliable D call. The specimen comprised PBMCs, mostly from graft donor cells, sampled 180 days after TCRalphabeta/CD19-depleted stem cell transplant. The CDR3 here is CASSLEFYGYTF. The CDR3 DNA follows: TGTGCCAGCAGCTTAGAGTTTTATGGCTACACCTTC.